This T cell receptor beta chain emerged from a study of blood T cell repertoires in COVID-19. Study-wide background: Samples of COVID-19 (acute and convalescent) were obtained from the United States, Italy and Spain. T cells, B-cell-depleted T cells, or PBMCs supplied cDNA or gDNA.

Here immunoSEQ multiplex PCR was the method, and the copy in TCRdb shows in-frame clones only, minus some. The sample lists around 250,000 clones, roughly 84% occurring once. This clone was detected only a few times. CDR1 is SEHNR, CDR2 FQNEAQ, per germline (reference sequence). V lost 0 bases and J lost 6, with 21 bases in between. The CDR3 runs 17 residues. The receptor's source is a woman in her 40s who had recovered from COVID-19. V and J are TRBV7-9 and TRBJ2-7, with D perhaps TRBD2 (6 bases). The sequencing sample was made of peripheral blood. CDR3 nucleotides: TGTGCCAGCAGCTTAGCTGCGGGACTCGCGGGTGCTCGCGAGCAGTACTTC. This encodes CASSLAAGLAGAREQYF. Drawing the rest from reference TRBV7-9 and TRBJ2-7, the complete variable domain is DTGVSQNPRHKITKRGQNVTFRCDPISEHNRLYWYRQTLGQGPEFLTYFQNEAQLEKSRLLSDRFSAERPKGSFSTLEIQRTEQGDSAMYLCASSLAAGLAGAREQYFGPGTRLTVT.